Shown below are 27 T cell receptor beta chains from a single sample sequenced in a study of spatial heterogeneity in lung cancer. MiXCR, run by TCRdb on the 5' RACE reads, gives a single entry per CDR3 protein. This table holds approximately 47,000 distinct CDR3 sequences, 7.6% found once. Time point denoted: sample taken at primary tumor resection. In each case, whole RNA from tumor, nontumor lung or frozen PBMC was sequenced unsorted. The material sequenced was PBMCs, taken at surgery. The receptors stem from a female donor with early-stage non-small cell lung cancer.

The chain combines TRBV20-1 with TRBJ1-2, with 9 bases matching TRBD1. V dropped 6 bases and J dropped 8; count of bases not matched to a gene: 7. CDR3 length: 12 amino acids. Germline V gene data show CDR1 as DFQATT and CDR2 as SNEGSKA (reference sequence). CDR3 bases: TGCAGTGCCCGGCCCGGGACAGGGGGCTACACCTTC. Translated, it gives CSARPGTGGYTF.

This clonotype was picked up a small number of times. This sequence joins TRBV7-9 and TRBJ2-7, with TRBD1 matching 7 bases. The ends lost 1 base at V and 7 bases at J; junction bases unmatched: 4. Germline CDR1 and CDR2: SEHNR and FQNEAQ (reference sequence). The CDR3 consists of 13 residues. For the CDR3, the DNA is TGTGCCAGCAGCTTAGGGACAGGACGGGAGCAGTACTTC. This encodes CASSLGTGREQYF.

The chain's CDR3 is CASSQAGTGSTDTQYF. CDR3 coding DNA: TGTGCCAGCAGCCAAGCCGGGACAGGGAGCACAGATACGCAGTATTTT. The genes are TRBV3-1 and TRBJ2-3; 9 bases are shared with TRBD1. Germline V CDR1 and CDR2: LGHDT, YNNKEL (reference sequence). V dropped 1 base and J dropped 0; count of bases not matched to a gene: 2. This CDR3 spans 16 amino acids.

The CDR3 DNA is TGTGCCAGCAGTTTCCCGGGGGCCTACGGTGAGCAGTTCTTC. It encodes CASSFPGAYGEQFF. V is TRBV5-4 and J is TRBJ2-1, with D perhaps matching TRBD1 or TRBD2 (6 bases each). V was shortened by 5 bases and J by 9 bases, with 18 bases between the two germline ends. This CDR3 region has 14 residues. CDR1 is SGHNT and CDR2 is YYREEE in the germline V gene (reference sequence).

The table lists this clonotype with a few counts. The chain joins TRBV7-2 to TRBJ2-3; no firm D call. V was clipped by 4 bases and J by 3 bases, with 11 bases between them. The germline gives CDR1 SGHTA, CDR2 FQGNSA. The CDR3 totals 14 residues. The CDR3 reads CASSSRPLTDTQYF. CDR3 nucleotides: TGTGCCAGCAGCTCCCGGCCGTTAACAGATACGCAGTATTTT.

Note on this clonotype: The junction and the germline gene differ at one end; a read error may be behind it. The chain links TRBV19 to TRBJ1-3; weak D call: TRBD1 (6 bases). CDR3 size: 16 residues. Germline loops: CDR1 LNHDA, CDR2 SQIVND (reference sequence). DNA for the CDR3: TGTGTCAGTAGTGTGCAGGGGATCTCTTCTGGAAACACCATATATTTT. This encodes CVSSVQGISSGNTIYF.

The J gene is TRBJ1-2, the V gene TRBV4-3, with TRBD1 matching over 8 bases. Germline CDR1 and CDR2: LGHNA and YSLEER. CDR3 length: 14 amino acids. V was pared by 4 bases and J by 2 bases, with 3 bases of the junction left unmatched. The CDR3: CASSPRTGNYGYTF. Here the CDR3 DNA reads TGCGCCAGCAGCCCTAGGACAGGGAACTATGGCTACACCTTC.

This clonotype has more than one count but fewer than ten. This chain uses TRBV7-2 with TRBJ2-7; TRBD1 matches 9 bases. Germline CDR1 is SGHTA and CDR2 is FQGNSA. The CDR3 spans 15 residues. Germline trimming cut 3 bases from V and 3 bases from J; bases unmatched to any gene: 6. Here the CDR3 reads CASSLPGTGIYEQYF. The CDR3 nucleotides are TGTGCCAGCAGCTTGCCAGGGACAGGGATCTACGAGCAGTACTTC.

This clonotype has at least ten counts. CDR3 DNA sequence: TGTGCCAGCAGCCGTGGTGAATGGGGATGGAACAATGAGCAGTTCTTC. This translates into CASSRGEWGWNNEQFF. The chain uses TRBV9 and TRBJ2-1; D not resolved. The germline V and J ends were trimmed by 4 bases and 5 bases, with 19 bases remaining between them. The CDR3 is made up of 16 amino acids. Germline lookup yields CDR1 SGDLS and CDR2 YYNGEE.

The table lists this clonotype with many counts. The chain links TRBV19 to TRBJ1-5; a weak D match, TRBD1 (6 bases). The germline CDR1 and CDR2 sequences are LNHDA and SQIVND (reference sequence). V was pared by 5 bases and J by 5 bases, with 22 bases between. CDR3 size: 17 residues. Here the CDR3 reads CASSPRGNRVGDQPQHF. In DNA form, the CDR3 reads TGTGCCAGTAGTCCTAGAGGAAACAGGGTGGGGGATCAGCCCCAGCATTTT.

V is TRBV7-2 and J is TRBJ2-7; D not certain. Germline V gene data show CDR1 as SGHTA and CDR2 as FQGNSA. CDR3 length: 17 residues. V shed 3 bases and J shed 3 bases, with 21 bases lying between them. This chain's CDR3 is CASSFSSGLGTYYEQYF. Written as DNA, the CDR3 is TGTGCCAGCAGCTTCTCCTCTGGGTTGGGTACTTACTACGAGCAGTACTTC. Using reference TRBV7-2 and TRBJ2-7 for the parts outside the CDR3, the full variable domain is GAGVSQSPSNKVTEKGKDVELRCDPISGHTALYWYRQSLGQGLEFLIYFQGNSAPDKSGLPSDRFSAERTGGSVSTLTIQRTQQEDSAVYLCASSFSSGLGTYYEQYFGPGTRLTVT.

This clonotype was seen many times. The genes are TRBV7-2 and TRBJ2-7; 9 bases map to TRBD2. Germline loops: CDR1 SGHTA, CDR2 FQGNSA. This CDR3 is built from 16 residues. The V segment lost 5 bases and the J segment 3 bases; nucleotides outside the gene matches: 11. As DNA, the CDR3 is TGTGCCAGCAGCCCCCGAGCCGGGACTAGCTACTACGAGCAGTACTTC. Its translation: CASSPRAGTSYYEQYF.

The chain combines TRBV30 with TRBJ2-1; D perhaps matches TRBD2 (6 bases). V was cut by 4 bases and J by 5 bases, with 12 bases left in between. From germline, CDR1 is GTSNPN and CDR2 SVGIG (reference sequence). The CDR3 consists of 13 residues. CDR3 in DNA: TGTGCCTGGAACCAGCGGGCCGACAATGAGCAGTTCTTC. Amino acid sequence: CAWNQRADNEQFF.

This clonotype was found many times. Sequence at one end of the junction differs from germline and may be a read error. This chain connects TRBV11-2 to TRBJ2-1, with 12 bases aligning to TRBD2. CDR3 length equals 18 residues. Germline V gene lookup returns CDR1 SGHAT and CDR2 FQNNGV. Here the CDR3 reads CASRLEAPASGGAYEQFF. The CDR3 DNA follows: TGTGCCAGCAGATTAGAGGCCCCGGCTAGCGGGGGGGCATATGAGCAGTTCTTC.

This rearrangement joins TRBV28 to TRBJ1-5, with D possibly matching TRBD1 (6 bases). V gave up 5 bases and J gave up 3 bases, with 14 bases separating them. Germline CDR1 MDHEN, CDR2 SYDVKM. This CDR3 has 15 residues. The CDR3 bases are TGTGCCAGCAGTGAACCACAGGGCTACAATCAGCCCCAGCATTTT. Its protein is CASSEPQGYNQPQHF.

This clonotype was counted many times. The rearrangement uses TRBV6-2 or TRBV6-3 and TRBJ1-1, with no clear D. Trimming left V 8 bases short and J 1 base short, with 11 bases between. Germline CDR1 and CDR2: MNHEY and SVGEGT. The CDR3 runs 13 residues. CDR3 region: CASSAQTNTEAFF. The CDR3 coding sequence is TGTGCCAGCTCAGCCCAAACGAACACTGAAGCTTTCTTT.

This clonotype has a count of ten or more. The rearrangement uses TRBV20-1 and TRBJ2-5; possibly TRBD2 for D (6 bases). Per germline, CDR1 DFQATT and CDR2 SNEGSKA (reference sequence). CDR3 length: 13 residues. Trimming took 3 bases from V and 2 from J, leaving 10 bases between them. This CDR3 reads CSAREAGQETQYF. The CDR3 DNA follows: TGCAGTGCTAGGGAGGCGGGGCAAGAGACCCAGTACTTC.

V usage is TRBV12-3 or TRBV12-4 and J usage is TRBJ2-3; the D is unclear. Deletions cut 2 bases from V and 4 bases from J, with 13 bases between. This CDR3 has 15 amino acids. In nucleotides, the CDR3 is TGTGCCAGCAGTTTAAGGCCTCCCGGCGCAGATACGCAGTATTTT. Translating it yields CASSLRPPGADTQYF.

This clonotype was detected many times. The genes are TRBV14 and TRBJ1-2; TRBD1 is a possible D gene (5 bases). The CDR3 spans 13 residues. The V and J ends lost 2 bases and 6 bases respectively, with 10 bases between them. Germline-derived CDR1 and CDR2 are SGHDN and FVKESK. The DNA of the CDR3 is TGTGCCAGCAGCCAATGGACATCAAATGGCTACACCTTC. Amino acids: CASSQWTSNGYTF.

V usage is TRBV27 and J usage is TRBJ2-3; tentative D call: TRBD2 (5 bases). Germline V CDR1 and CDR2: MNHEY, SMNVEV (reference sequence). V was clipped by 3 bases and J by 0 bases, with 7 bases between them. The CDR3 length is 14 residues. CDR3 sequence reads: CASSFVASTDTQYF. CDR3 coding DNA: TGTGCCAGCAGTTTTGTAGCGAGCACAGATACGCAGTATTTT.

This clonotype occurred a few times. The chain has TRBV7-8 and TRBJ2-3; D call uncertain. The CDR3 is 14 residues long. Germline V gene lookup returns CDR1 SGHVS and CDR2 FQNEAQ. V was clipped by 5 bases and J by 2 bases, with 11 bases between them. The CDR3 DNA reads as TGTGCCAGCAGCCCGGACCGCATCACAGATACGCAGTATTTT. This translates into CASSPDRITDTQYF.

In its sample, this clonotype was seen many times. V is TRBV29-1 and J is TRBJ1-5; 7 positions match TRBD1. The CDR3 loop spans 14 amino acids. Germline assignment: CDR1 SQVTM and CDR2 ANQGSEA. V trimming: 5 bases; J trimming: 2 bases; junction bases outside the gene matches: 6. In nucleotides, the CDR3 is TGCAGCGTTTCAACAGGGGTAGGCAATCAGCCCCAGCATTTT. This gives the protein CSVSTGVGNQPQHF.

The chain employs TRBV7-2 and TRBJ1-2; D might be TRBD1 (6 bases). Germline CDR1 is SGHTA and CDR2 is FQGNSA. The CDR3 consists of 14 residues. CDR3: CDRRVGGPSQGYTF. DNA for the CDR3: TGTGACAGAAGAGTAGGGGGACCTTCTCAGGGCTACACCTTC.

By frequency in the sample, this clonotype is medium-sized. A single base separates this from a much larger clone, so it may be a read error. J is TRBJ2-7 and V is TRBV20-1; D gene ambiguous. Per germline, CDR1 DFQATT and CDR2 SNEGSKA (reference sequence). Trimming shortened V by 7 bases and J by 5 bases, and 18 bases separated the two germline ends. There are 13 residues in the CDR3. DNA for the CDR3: TGCAGTGTCCCACGGCCCCCCTTCGACGAGCAGTACTTC. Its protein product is CSVPRPPFDEQYF.

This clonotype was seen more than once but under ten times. The CDR3 protein is CASSHRDSPNEQYF. CDR3 nucleotides: TGTGCCAGCAGCCACCGGGACAGCCCCAACGAGCAGTACTTC. The chain links TRBV3-1 to TRBJ2-7, with 7 bases aligning to TRBD1. CDR3 length: 14 amino acids. CDR1 is LGHDT and CDR2 is YNNKEL in the germline V gene (reference sequence). J lost 5 bases, V lost 3 bases, and 7 bases had no gene match.

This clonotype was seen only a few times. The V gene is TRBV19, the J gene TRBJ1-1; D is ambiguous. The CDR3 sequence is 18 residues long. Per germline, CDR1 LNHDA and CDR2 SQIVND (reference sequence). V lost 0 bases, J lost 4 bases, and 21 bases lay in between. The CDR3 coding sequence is TGTGCCAGTAGTATAGAAGCGAGGTACAGCCAGCGGGGCACTGAAGCTTTCTTT. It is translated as CASSIEARYSQRGTEAFF.

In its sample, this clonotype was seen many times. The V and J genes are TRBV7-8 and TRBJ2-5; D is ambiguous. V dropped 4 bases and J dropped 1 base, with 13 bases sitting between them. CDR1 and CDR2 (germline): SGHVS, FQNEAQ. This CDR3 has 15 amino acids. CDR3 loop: CASSSVIGVQETQYF. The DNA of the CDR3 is TGTGCCAGCAGCTCCGTTATAGGCGTCCAAGAGACCCAGTACTTC.